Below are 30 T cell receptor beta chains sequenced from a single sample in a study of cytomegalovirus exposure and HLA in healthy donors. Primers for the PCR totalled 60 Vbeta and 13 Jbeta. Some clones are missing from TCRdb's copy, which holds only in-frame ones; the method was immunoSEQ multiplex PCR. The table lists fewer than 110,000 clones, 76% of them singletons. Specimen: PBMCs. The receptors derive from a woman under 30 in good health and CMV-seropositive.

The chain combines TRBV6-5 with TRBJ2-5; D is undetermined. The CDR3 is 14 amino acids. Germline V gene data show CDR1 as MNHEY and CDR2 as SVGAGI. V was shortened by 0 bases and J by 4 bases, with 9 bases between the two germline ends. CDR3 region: CASSYSDSRETQYF. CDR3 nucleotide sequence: TGTGCCAGCAGTTACTCTGACTCGCGAGAGACCCAGTACTTC.

As DNA, the CDR3 is TGTGCCAGCAGCGCCACTAGGCTTACGTCCTACAATGAGCAGTTCTTC. Encoded protein: CASSATRLTSYNEQFF. This chain joins TRBV9 and TRBJ2-1, with D tentatively TRBD2 (5 bases). V was trimmed by 3 bases and J by 1 base, leaving 14 bases between them. Looked up from germline, CDR1 is SGDLS and CDR2 is YYNGEE. This CDR3 spans 16 amino acids. The whole variable domain, remainder taken from reference TRBV9 and TRBJ2-1, is DSGVTQTPKHLITATGQRVTLRCSPRSGDLSVYWYQQSLDQGLQFLIQYYNGEERAKGNILERFSAQQFPDLHSELNLSSLELGDSALYFCASSATRLTSYNEQFFGPGTRLTVL.

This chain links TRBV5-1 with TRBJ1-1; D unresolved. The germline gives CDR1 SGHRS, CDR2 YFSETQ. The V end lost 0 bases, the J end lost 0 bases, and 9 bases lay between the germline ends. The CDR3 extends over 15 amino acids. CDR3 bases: TGCGCCAGCAGCTTGGCCGGGGTGATGAACACTGAAGCTTTCTTT. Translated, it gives CASSLAGVMNTEAFF.

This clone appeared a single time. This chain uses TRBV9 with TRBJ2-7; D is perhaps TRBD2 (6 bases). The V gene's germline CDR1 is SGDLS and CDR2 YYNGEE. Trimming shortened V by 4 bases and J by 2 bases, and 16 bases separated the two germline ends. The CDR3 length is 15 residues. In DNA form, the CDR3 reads TGTGCCAGCAGCCTTGGTGGTAGCGGAACCTACGAGCAGTACTTC. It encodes CASSLGGSGTYEQYF.

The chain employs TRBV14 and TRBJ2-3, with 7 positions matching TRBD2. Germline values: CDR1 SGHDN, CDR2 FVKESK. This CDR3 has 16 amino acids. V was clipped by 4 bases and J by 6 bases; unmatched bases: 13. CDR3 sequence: CASSLRVAGEGDTQYF. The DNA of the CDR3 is TGTGCCAGCAGCCTCCGGGTAGCGGGTGAAGGGGATACGCAGTATTTT.

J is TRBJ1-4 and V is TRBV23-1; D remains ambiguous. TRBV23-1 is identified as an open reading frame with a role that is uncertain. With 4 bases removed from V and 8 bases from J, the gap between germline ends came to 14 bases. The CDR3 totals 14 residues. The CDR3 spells CASSPFGPGEKLFF. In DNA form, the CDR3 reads TGCGCCAGCAGTCCATTCGGGCCGGGAGAAAAACTGTTTTTT.

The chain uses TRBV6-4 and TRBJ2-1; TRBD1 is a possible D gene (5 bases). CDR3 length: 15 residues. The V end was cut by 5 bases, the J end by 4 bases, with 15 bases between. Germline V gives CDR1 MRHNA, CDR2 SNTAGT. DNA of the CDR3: TGTGCCAGCAGTAAACAGCAGGGTATATACAATGAGCAGTTCTTC. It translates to CASSKQQGIYNEQFF.

Here the CDR3 reads CASSLDRGPTEAFF. CDR3 DNA sequence: TGTGCCAGCAGTTTGGACAGGGGTCCCACTGAAGCTTTCTTT. The chain joins TRBV27 to TRBJ1-1; 9 bases align to TRBD1. The junction had 3 bases not matched to a gene; V was cut back by 3 bases and J by 4 bases. This CDR3 has 14 amino acids. CDR1 is MNHEY, CDR2 SMNVEV, per germline (reference sequence).

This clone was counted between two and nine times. For the CDR3, the DNA is TGTGCCACCAGCGGGAGGGGCCCCAGCCCTGAAGCTTTCTTT. This codes for CATSGRGPSPEAFF. This sequence joins TRBV15 and TRBJ1-1, with a weak D call TRBD1 (5 bases). The CDR3 runs to 14 residues. Trimming removed 5 bases at V and 6 bases at J, with 16 bases between. CDR1 is LNHNV, CDR2 YYDKDF, per germline (reference sequence).

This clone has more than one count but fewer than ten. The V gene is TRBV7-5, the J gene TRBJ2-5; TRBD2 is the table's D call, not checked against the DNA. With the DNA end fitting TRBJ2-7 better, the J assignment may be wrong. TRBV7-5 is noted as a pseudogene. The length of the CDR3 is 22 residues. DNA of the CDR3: TGTGCCAGAAGCACTAAGTTGAGGGGGGGGAAACCCGGGCGATGGCCTACCTACGAGCAGTACTTC. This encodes CARSTKLRGGKPGRWPTYEQYF.

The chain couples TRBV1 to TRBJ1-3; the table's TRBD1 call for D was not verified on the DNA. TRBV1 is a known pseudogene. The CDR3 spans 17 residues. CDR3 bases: TGCACCAGCAGCCAAGGGGACAGCACCAACTCTGGAAACACCATATATTTT. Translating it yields CTSSQGDSTNSGNTIYF.

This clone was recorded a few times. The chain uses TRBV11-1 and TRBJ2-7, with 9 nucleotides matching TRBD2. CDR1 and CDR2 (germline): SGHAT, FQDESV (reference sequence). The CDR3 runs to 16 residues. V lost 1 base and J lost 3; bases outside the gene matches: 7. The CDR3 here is CASSLDASGILYEQYF. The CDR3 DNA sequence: TGTGCCAGCAGCTTAGACGCTAGCGGGATTCTCTACGAGCAGTACTTC.

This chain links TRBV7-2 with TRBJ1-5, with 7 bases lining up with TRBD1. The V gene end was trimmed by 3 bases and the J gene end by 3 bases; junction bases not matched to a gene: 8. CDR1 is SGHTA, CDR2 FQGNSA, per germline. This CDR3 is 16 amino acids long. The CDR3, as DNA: TGTGCCAGCAGCTTGAGGGGGCCCGGGCCCAATCAGCCCCAGCATTTT. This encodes CASSLRGPGPNQPQHF.

The CDR3 nucleotides are TGTGCCTGGAGCCGAGCGGGGGGTTACACCGGGGAGCTGTTTTTT. Protein: CAWSRAGGYTGELFF. The chain has TRBV30 and TRBJ2-2; 9 bases fit TRBD2. The V and J ends lost 3 bases and 3 bases, in that order; junction bases with no gene match: 5. The CDR3 loop spans 15 amino acids. The germline V gene encodes CDR1 GTSNPN and CDR2 SVGIG (reference sequence).

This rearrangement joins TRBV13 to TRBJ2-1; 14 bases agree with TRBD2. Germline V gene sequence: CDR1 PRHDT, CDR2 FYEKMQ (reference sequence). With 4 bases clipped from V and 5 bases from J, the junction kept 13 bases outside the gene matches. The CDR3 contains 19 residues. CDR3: CASSSFRFRLAGGHNEQFF. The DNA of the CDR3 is TGTGCCAGCAGCTCCTTCCGCTTCCGACTAGCGGGAGGGCACAATGAGCAGTTCTTC. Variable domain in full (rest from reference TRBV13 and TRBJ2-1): AAGVIQSPRHLIKEKRETATLKCYPIPRHDTVYWYQQGPGQDPQFLISFYEKMQSDKGSIPDRFSAQQFSDYHSELNMSSLELGDSALYFCASSSFRFRLAGGHNEQFFGPGTRLTVL.

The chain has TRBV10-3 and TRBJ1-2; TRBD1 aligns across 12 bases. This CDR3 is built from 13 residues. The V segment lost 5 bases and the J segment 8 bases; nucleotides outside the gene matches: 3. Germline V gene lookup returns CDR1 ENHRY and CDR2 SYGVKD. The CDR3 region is CAISPGTGGGYTF. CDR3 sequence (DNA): TGTGCCATCAGTCCCGGGACAGGGGGCGGCTACACCTTC.

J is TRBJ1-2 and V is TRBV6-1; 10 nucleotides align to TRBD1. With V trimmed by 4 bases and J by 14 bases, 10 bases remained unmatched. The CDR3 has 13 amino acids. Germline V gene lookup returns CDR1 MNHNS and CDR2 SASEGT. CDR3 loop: CASSGDRGVLRTF. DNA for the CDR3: TGTGCCAGCAGTGGGGACAGGGGCGTCTTAAGGACCTTC.

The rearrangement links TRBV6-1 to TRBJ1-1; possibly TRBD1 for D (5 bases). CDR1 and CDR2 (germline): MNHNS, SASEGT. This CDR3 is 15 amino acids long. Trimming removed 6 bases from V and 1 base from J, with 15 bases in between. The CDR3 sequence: CASRQVRTRNTEAFF. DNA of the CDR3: TGTGCCAGCAGACAGGTTAGGACAAGGAACACTGAAGCTTTCTTT.

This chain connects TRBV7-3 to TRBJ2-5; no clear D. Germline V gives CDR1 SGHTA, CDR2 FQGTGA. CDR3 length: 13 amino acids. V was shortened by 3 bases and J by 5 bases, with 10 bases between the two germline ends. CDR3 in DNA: TGTGCCAGCAGCTTGATGGGCTCGGAGACCCAGTACTTC. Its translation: CASSLMGSETQYF.

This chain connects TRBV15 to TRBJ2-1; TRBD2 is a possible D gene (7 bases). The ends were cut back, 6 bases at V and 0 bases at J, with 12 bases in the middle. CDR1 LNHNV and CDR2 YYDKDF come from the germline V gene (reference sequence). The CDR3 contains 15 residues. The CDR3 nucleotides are TGTGCCACCAGGGCCGGGGGGCTCTCCTACAATGAGCAGTTCTTC. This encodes CATRAGGLSYNEQFF.

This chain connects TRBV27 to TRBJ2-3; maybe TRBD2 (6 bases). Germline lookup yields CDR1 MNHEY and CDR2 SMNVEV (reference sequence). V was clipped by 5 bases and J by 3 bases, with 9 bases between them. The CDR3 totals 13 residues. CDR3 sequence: CASSPAGTDTQYF. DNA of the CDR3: TGTGCCAGCAGTCCCGCGGGGACAGATACGCAGTATTTT.

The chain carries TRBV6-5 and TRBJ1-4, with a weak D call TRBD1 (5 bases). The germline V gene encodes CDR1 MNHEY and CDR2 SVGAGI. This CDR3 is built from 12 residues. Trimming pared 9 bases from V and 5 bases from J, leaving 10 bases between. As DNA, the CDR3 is TGTGCCAGTGGCAGGGTGAATGAAAAACTGTTTTTT. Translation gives CASGRVNEKLFF.

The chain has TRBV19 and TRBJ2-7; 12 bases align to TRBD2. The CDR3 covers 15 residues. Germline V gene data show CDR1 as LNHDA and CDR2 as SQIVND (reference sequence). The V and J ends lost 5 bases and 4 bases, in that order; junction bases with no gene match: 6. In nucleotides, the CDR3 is TGTGCCAGTAGTCCGACTAGCGGGAGATTGTACGAGCAGTACTTC. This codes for CASSPTSGRLYEQYF.

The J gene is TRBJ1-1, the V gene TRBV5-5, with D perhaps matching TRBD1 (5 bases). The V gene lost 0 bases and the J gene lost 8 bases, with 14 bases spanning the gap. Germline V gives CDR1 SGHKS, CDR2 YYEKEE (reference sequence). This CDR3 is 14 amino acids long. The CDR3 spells CASSLDPGLKEAFF. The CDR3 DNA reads TGTGCCAGCAGCTTGGATCCAGGGCTGAAAGAAGCTTTCTTT.

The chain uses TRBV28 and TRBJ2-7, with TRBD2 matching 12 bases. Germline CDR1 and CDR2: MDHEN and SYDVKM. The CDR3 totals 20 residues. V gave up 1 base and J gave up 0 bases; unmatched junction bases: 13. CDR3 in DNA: TGTGCCAGCAGTTTATTCGGGAGGATGGCTAGCGGGAGGGCCTCCTACGAGCAGTACTTC. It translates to CASSLFGRMASGRASYEQYF.

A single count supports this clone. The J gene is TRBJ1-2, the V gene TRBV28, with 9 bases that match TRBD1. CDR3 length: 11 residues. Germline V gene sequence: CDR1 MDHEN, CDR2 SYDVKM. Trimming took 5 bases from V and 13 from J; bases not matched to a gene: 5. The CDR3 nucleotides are TGTGCCAGCAGTGCGGGACAGGGTCCCACCTTC. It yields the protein CASSAGQGPTF.

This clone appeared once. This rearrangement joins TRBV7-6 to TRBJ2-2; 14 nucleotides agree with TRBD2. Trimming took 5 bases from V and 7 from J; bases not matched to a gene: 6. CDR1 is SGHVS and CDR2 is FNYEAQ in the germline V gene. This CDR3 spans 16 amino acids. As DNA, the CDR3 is TGTGCCAGCAGCCTGGGACTAGCGGGGGACGTCGGGGAGCTGTTTTTT. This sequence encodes CASSLGLAGDVGELFF.

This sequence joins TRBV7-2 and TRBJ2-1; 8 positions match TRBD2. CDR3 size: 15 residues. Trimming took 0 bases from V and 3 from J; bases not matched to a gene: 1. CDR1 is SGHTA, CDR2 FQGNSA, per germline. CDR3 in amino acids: CASSLALAGYNEQFF. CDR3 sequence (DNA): TGTGCCAGCAGCTTAGCCCTAGCGGGCTACAATGAGCAGTTCTTC.

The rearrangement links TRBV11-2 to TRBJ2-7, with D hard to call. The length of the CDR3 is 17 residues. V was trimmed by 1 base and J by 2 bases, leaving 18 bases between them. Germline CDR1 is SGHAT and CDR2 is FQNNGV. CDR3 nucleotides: TGTGCCAGCAGCTTAGCTGGGTGGGCAGGTGTTACCTACGAGCAGTACTTC. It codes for CASSLAGWAGVTYEQYF.

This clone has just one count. In DNA, the CDR3 is TGTGCCAGCAGCTCGATTGCCTTCGGGACTAGCGGGGGGACCCACTACAATGAGCAGTTCTTC. This encodes CASSSIAFGTSGGTHYNEQFF. V gene TRBV9 combines with J gene TRBJ2-1; 15 positions agree with TRBD2. V shed 4 bases, J shed 3 bases, and the junction held 17 bases outside the gene matches. Germline lookup yields CDR1 SGDLS and CDR2 YYNGEE. There are 21 residues in the CDR3. Looking up the rest from reference TRBV9 and TRBJ2-1 gives the full variable domain: DSGVTQTPKHLITATGQRVTLRCSPRSGDLSVYWYQQSLDQGLQFLIQYYNGEERAKGNILERFSAQQFPDLHSELNLSSLELGDSALYFCASSSIAFGTSGGTHYNEQFFGPGTRLTVL.